This record covers a single TCR beta chain. Its antigen is currently unknown. Trimming took off 6 bases at V and 2 bases at J, with 34 bases between the two ends. Germline values: CDR1 MDHEN, CDR2 SYDVKM. This CDR3 is 21 amino acids long. Primers included in the PCR were 60 Vbeta and 13 Jbeta primers. Profiled with immunoSEQ multiplex PCR; TCRdb holds only in-frame clones, not every one. This sample yields roughly 120,000 clones, of which around 8.5% are seen a single time; 4.5% to 5.5% belongs to the top ten. Sampled while nominally healthy, donors likely had unrecorded immune exposures. This sample was taken from a study of cytomegalovirus exposure and HLA in healthy donors. General study results and limits: A later analysis showed that HLA-associated TCR beta chains had undergone more clonal expansion than equally common others. It was reported that the classifier diagnosed cytomegalovirus status with high specificity and sensitivity in both the original and validation cohorts. Listed as cytomegalovirus-associated were 170 or so TCR beta chains.

The sample taken for sequencing was PBMCs. This clonotype originated in a man aged 35 to 55 in good health and CMV-seronegative. The chain joins TRBV28 to TRBJ1-1, with a tentative D call TRBD1 (6 bases). CDR3 coding DNA: TGTGCCAGCAGCCGTTATGGGGGCGTTATACGGAGCCCACCTTCAAACACTGAAGCTTTCTTT. It encodes CASSRYGGVIRSPPSNTEAFF.